This T cell receptor (beta chain) was retrieved from a study of CD8+CD57+ T cells in acquired aplastic anemia. Investigators profiled TCR beta VDJ and CDR3 from genomic DNA template. Each CDR3 protein is one row after TCRdb ran MiXCR on the reads. The sample has more than 150,000 distinct CDR3 sequences; 64% are singletons. Germline CDR1 reads SGHTA; CDR2 reads FQGTGA. This CDR3 is built from 14 residues. Trimming took off 6 bases at V and 2 bases at J, with 13 bases between the two ends. This sequence originates from a human donor with severe aplastic anemia or a healthy control (not recorded which). The sample consisted of sorted CD4+, CD8+, or CD8+CD57+ T cells (not recorded which) from PBMCs. This chain connects TRBV7-3 to TRBJ1-2; D remains unclear. The CDR3 sequence is CASSGLAGNYGYTF. The CDR3 bases are TGTGCCAGCAGTGGACTAGCGGGGAACTATGGCTACACCTTC. The whole variable domain, filled in from reference TRBV7-3 and TRBJ1-2, reads GAGVSQTPSNKVTEKGKYVELRCDPISGHTALYWYRQSLGQGPEFLIYFQGTGAADDSGLPNDRFFAVRPEGSVSTLKIQRTERGDSAVYLCASSGLAGNYGYTFGSGTRLTVV.